This entry features one TCR beta chain sequence. This sample stems from a study of blood T cell repertoires in COVID-19. Study context: Both acute and convalescent COVID-19 samples were obtained from the United States, Italy and Spain. PBMCs, B-cell-depleted T cells, or T cells were the source of the cDNA or gDNA that made up the material.

How the authors handled the data: Nucleated cell counts were estimated from reference gene primer amplification. Clones were read by immunoSEQ multiplex PCR, and TCRdb kept only the in-frame ones, dropping some. Clonal size and the V and J genes are those of that table, whereas D and trimming came from the DNA. The repertoire holds approximately 220,000 clones, with around 85% as singletons. The V end lost 3 bases, the J end lost 6 bases, and 6 bases lay between the germline ends. The CDR3 covers 12 residues. Per the germline V gene, CDR1 is KGHDR and CDR2 is SFDVKD. V and J are TRBV24-1 and TRBJ2-3; D gene ambiguous. The sample consisted of peripheral blood. The TCR sequence derives from a woman between 50 and 59 years old with acute or convalescent COVID-19. The CDR3 DNA sequence: TGTGCCACCAGTGATGACATTGATACGCAGTATTTT. This codes for CATSDDIDTQYF.